One sample yielded the 22 T cell receptor beta chains listed below, sequenced in a study of breast tumors, draining lymph nodes, adjacent tissues. MiXCR was run by TCRdb on the multiplex PCR reads, yielding one entry per CDR3 protein. The table lists roughly 32,000 distinct CDR3 sequences, around 35% of them singletons. The sample comprised breast tumor tissue. These receptors all stem from a female donor with breast cancer. Some clones in this sample may be carry-over from other donors' samples.

Turning to this clonotype: This may come from a read error, since a much larger clone is one base off. The chain carries TRBV4-1 and TRBJ1-5, with 7 bases aligning to TRBD1. The junction had 8 bases not matched to a gene; V was cut back by 0 bases and J by 6 bases. Germline CDR1 is MGHRA and CDR2 is YSYEKL. The CDR3 contains 16 residues. The CDR3 is CASSQDVRGSVQPQHF. The CDR3 DNA is TGCGCCAGCAGCCAAGACGTCAGGGGGTCGGTTCAGCCCCAGCATTTT.

This clonotype was seen at least ten times. The V and J genes are TRBV10-3 and TRBJ2-1; perhaps TRBD2 as D (6 bases). CDR1 is ENHRY, CDR2 SYGVKD, per germline. Trimming stripped 5 bases from V and 6 bases from J, with 17 bases between. The CDR3 runs to 15 residues. CDR3 sequence reads: CAISSTAGTVNEQFF. The CDR3 DNA reads TGTGCCATCAGTTCTACCGCCGGGACTGTCAATGAGCAGTTCTTC.

This clonotype was seen many times. The chain carries TRBV15 and TRBJ2-7, with D possibly matching TRBD2 (6 bases). Between the trimmed V and J ends, which lost 0 bases and 3 bases, there was a span of 12 bases. Germline-derived CDR1 and CDR2 are LNHNV and YYDKDF (reference sequence). This CDR3 comprises 15 residues. CDR3 sequence reads: CATSREGGKHYEQYF. The CDR3 nucleotides read TGTGCCACCAGCAGAGAGGGCGGGAAACACTACGAGCAGTACTTC.

V usage is TRBV9 and J usage is TRBJ2-5; TRBD1 matches at 11 bases. The CDR3 extends over 15 amino acids. Germline-derived CDR1 and CDR2 are SGDLS and YYNGEE. V lost 4 bases, J lost 3 bases, and 5 bases stayed unmatched. CDR3 bases: TGTGCCAGCAGCTGGACAGGGGGCGGAGAAGAGACCCAGTACTTC. Encoded protein: CASSWTGGGEETQYF.

The table lists this clonotype with many counts. The chain carries TRBV19 and TRBJ2-7, with TRBD2 matching over 13 bases. The CDR3 extends over 16 amino acids. Per germline, CDR1 LNHDA and CDR2 SQIVND (reference sequence). Trimming removed 5 bases from V and 6 bases from J; junction bases left unmatched: 10. The CDR3, as DNA: TGTGCCAGTAGTCAACTAGCGGGAGGGCCGAAGGGCGAGCAGTACTTC. Encoded protein: CASSQLAGGPKGEQYF.

This clonotype has just a few counts. The chain couples TRBV28 to TRBJ1-6; 7 bases agree with TRBD1. V was pared by 10 bases and J by 6 bases, with 12 bases of the junction left unmatched. The CDR3 runs to 15 residues. CDR1 MDHEN and CDR2 SYDVKM come from the germline V gene. This CDR3 reads CATNPRTGFNSPLHF. CDR3 nucleotides: TGTGCCACCAACCCTCGGACAGGATTTAATTCACCCCTCCACTTT.

In its sample, this clonotype was seen many times. This chain connects TRBV9 to TRBJ2-7; possibly TRBD1 or TRBD2 for D (5 bases each). CDR1 SGDLS and CDR2 YYNGEE come from the germline V gene. CDR3 length equals 16 residues. V lost 2 bases to trimming and J lost 5 bases, with 20 bases between them. Here the CDR3 DNA reads TGTGCCAGCAGCGTGACTCCGGGACCCGAAAGCCACGAGCAGTACTTC. Translating it yields CASSVTPGPESHEQYF.

The V and J genes are TRBV3-1 and TRBJ2-3, with 14 bases lining up with TRBD2. Germline CDR1 is LGHDT and CDR2 is YNNKEL (reference sequence). V shed 1 base and J 6 bases; nucleotides not matched to a gene: 9. This CDR3 is built from 18 residues. CDR3 region: CASSQGGLAGGLGDTQYF. The CDR3 nucleotides read TGTGCCAGCAGCCAAGGAGGACTAGCGGGAGGTTTAGGGGATACGCAGTATTTT.

This clonotype was recorded a few times. A read error may explain this, as a much larger clone is one base away. The rearrangement joins TRBV7-9 to TRBJ2-3, with a weak D call TRBD2 (5 bases). Per germline, CDR1 SEHNR and CDR2 FQNEAQ (reference sequence). V was clipped by 5 bases and J by 1 base, with 13 bases between them. The CDR3 covers 15 residues. Written as DNA, the CDR3 is TGTGCCAGCAGCCGAGGGCCAACCTGCACAGATACGCAGTATTTT. Its protein is CASSRGPTCTDTQYF.

This clonotype came up many times. The chain couples TRBV5-4 to TRBJ2-7; 11 bases line up with TRBD2. The trim removed 4 bases at V and 4 bases at J, leaving 10 bases unmatched. Germline-derived CDR1 and CDR2 are SGHNT and YYREEE (reference sequence). The CDR3 covers 16 residues. The CDR3 DNA is TGTGCCAGCAGCCCGACTAGCGGGAAGGCGGCTTACGAGCAGTACTTC. Its protein is CASSPTSGKAAYEQYF.

With respect to this clonotype: One end of the junction does not line up with germline, which may come from a read error. The chain carries TRBV30 and TRBJ2-1; TRBD2 agrees at 8 bases. CDR3 size: 14 residues. From germline, CDR1 is GTSNPN and CDR2 SVGIG (reference sequence). CDR3 protein: CTWRGSGMRNEQFF. In nucleotides, the CDR3 is TGTACCTGGAGAGGTAGCGGGATGCGAAATGAGCAGTTCTTC. The full variable domain, in which reference TRBV30 and TRBJ2-1 provide the parts outside the CDR3, is SQTIHQWPATLVQPVGSPLSLECTVEGTSNPNLYWYRQAAGRGLQLLFYSVGIGQISSEVPQNLSASRPQDRQFILSSKKLLLSDSGFYLCTWRGSGMRNEQFFGPGTRLTVL.

The chain links TRBV20-1 to TRBJ2-1; no definite D call. Germline loops: CDR1 DFQATT, CDR2 SNEGSKA (reference sequence). The CDR3 extends over 8 amino acids. Trimming cost V 6 bases and J 12 bases, with 6 bases left between them. CDR3 DNA: TGCAGTGCCGCTGGGCAGTTCTTC. This gives the protein CSAAGQFF.

This clonotype was counted a few times. The gene calls are TRBV12-3 or TRBV12-4 and TRBJ2-1, with 11 bases lining up with TRBD2. V shed 6 bases and J 4 bases; nucleotides not matched to a gene: 14. The CDR3 extends over 18 amino acids. The CDR3 is CASRGGGLAGGVYNEQFF. The CDR3 region has the DNA TGTGCCAGCAGGGGCGGGGGTCTAGCGGGGGGCGTATACAATGAGCAGTTCTTC.

This clonotype showed up many times. V gene TRBV7-2 combines with J gene TRBJ2-5; possibly TRBD2 for D (6 bases). Trimming took 8 bases from V and 5 from J, leaving 18 bases between them. CDR1 SGHTA and CDR2 FQGNSA come from the germline V gene. The CDR3 is 14 amino acids. The CDR3 DNA reads as TGTGCCAGCCTAAGAGCCCGGGAGAGGGAGACCCAGTACTTC. As protein: CASLRARERETQYF.

Ten or more counts support this clonotype. The rearrangement links TRBV19 to TRBJ1-5; D is possibly TRBD1 (5 bases). The CDR3 totals 15 residues. The V end lost 3 bases, the J end lost 3 bases, and 12 bases lay between the germline ends. Germline V gene lookup returns CDR1 LNHDA and CDR2 SQIVND (reference sequence). CDR3 DNA: TGTGCCAGTAGTATCTTCAGGGAGGCCAATCAGCCCCAGCATTTT. Residues: CASSIFREANQPQHF.

In its sample, this clonotype was seen a few times. The chain employs TRBV7-9 and TRBJ2-7; 7 bases are a match to TRBD1. This CDR3 has 12 residues. Germline V gene sequence: CDR1 SEHNR, CDR2 FQNEAQ (reference sequence). V lost 5 bases to trimming and J lost 3 bases; unmatched junction nucleotides: 1. The CDR3 loop reads CASSQGDYEQYF. The CDR3 DNA follows: TGTGCCAGCAGCCAGGGGGACTACGAGCAGTACTTC.

The chain has TRBV29-1 and TRBJ2-7; TRBD2 agrees at 9 bases. The J segment lost 6 bases and the V segment lost 5 bases, leaving 17 bases of the junction unmatched. The CDR3 length is 16 residues. Germline CDR1 is SQVTM and CDR2 is ANQGSEA. The CDR3 sequence: CSVPKGGAGGRGEQYF. CDR3 sequence (DNA): TGCAGCGTTCCGAAAGGGGGAGCGGGAGGAAGAGGCGAGCAGTACTTC.

The chain joins TRBV2 to TRBJ2-7; D unclear. Germline V CDR1 and CDR2: SNHLY, FYNNEI. V was pared by 1 base and J by 2 bases, with 3 bases between. The CDR3 spans 12 residues. In nucleotides, the CDR3 is TGTGCCAGCAGTGAAGGGACCTACGAGCAGTACTTC. This translates into CASSEGTYEQYF.

Concerning this clonotype: A much larger clone differs from this one at a single base, so this may be a read error. The chain employs TRBV11-2 and TRBJ2-2; 9 nucleotides line up with TRBD2. V gave up 6 bases and J gave up 3 bases; unmatched junction bases: 17. Germline V gene sequence: CDR1 SGHAT, CDR2 FQNNGV. There are 19 residues in the CDR3. CDR3 residues: CASSLTGTSRSIDTGELFF. DNA of the CDR3: TGTGCCAGCAGTCTGACCGGGACTAGCAGGAGTATCGACACCGGGGAGCTGTTTTTT.

The sample holds many counts of this clonotype. The rearrangement uses TRBV24-1 and TRBJ2-3; possible D gene TRBD2, 6 bases. CDR1 KGHDR and CDR2 SFDVKD come from the germline V gene. Trimming shortened V by 1 base and J by 4 bases, and 14 bases separated the two germline ends. This CDR3 has 16 amino acids. The CDR3 DNA is TGTGCCACCAGTGATTTCGGAGGGATGGTGGCAGATACGCAGTATTTT. Translation gives CATSDFGGMVADTQYF.

This clonotype was observed at least ten times. V gene TRBV2 combines with J gene TRBJ2-7, with D perhaps matching TRBD2 (6 bases). V dropped 6 bases and J dropped 5 bases, with 14 bases sitting between them. The CDR3 is 13 amino acids. Per germline, CDR1 SNHLY and CDR2 FYNNEI. CDR3 nucleotide sequence: TGTGCCAGCAGGGAGGGACTTCTCAACGAGCAGTACTTC. Translated: CASREGLLNEQYF.

This clonotype was detected a few times. This chain connects TRBV27 to TRBJ2-6; 10 bases line up with TRBD1. The V segment lost 3 bases and the J segment 3 bases; nucleotides outside the gene matches: 8. This CDR3 comprises 18 residues. CDR1 is MNHEY and CDR2 is SMNVEV in the germline V gene (reference sequence). This chain's CDR3 is CASSFRGQGQGGANVLTF. CDR3 nucleotide sequence: TGTGCCAGCAGTTTTAGGGGACAGGGGCAAGGTGGGGCCAACGTCCTGACTTTC.